The TCR beta chain described here comes from a study of OX40 agonist ivuxolimab in advanced cancers. Whole-study context: Ivuxolimab was delivered to patients intravenously every 2 weeks at doses spanning 0.01 to 10 mg/kg. The study enrolled dose-escalation patients with hepatocellular carcinoma, melanoma, renal cell or head and neck cancer.

Germline V CDR1 and CDR2: MDHEN, SYDVKM. Trimming at V came to 8 bases and at J to 8 bases, leaving 6 bases not matched to a gene. This CDR3 is 13 amino acids long. TCRdb keeps only in-frame clones here, not all; method: immunoSEQ multiplex PCR. Of about 110,000 clones listed, around 90% are singletons. The sequence was obtained from an adult with an advanced solid tumor such as melanoma, head and neck, liver or kidney cancer. The genes are TRBV28 and TRBJ2-1; 10 positions match TRBD2. The sequenced sample was CD4+ or CD8+ T cells sorted from blood, obtained in a trial of the OX40 agonist ivuxolimab. CDR3 protein: CASGTSASDEQFF. The CDR3 DNA reads as TGTGCCAGCGGGACTAGCGCTTCAGATGAGCAGTTCTTC.